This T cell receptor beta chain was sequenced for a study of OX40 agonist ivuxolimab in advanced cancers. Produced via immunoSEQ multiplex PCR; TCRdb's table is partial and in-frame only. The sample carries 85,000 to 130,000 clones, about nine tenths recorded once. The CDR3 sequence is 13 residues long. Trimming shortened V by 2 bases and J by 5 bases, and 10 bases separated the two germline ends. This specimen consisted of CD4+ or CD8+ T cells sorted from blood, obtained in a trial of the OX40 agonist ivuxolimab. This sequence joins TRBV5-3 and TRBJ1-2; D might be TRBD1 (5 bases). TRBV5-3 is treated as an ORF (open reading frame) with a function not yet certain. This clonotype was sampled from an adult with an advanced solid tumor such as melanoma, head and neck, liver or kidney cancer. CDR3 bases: TGTGCCAGAAGCTTCAAGCAGGGTTATGGCTACACCTTC. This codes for CARSFKQGYGYTF.